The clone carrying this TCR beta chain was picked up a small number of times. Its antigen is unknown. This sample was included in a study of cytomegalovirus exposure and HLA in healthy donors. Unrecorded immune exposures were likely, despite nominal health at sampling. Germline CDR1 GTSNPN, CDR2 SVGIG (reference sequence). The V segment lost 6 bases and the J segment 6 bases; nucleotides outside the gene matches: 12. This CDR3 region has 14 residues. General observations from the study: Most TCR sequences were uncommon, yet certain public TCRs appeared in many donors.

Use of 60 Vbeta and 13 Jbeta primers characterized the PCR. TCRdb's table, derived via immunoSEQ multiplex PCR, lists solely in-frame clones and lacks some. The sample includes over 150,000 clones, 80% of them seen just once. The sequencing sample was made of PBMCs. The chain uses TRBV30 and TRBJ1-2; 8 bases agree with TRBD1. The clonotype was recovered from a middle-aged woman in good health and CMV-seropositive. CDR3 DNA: TGTGCCTGCCGCCTGCAGGACAGGGTCGATGGCTACACCTTC. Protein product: CACRLQDRVDGYTF.